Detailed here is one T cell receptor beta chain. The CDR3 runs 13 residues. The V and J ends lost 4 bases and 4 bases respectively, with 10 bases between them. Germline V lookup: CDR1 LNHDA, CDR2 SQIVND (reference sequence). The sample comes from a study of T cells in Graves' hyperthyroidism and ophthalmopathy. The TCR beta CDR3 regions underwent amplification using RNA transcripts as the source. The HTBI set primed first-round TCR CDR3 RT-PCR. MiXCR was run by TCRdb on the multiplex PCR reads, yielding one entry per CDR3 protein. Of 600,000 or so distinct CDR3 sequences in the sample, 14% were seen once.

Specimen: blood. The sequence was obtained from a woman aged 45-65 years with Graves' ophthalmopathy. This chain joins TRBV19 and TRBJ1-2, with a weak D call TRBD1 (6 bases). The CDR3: CASSRTDSYGYTF. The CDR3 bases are TGTGCCAGTAGTAGGACAGATTCCTATGGCTACACCTTC.